These 18 T cell receptor beta chains originate from one sample sequenced in a study of regulatory T cells in long-lasting Graves disease. Assembly of TCR beta libraries relied on iRepertoire HTBI primers together with Arm-PCR of CDR3 regions. TCRdb passed the multiplex PCR reads through MiXCR, listing each CDR3 protein once. The sample has 420,000 or so distinct CDR3 sequences; 23% are singletons. Indicated time point: persistent/refractory GD, antithyroid drugs over 5 years with positive TRAb. Preparation of the TCR library used RNA extracted from PBMCs. Sequenced material: peripheral blood mononuclear cells (PBMCs), taken when the disease was refractory, from a patient treated with antithyroid drugs. The receptors were sampled from a female donor with Graves disease.

V gene TRBV11-1 combines with J gene TRBJ2-7; no definite D call. V was pared by 1 base and J by 3 bases, with 7 bases between. Per germline, CDR1 SGHAT and CDR2 FQDESV (reference sequence). This CDR3 contains 13 residues. The DNA for the CDR3 is TGTGCCAGCAGCTTAGACCCCAACTACGAGCAGTACTTC. It specifies CASSLDPNYEQYF.

This chain links TRBV5-5 with TRBJ1-1, with unresolved D. Trimming took off 0 bases at V and 2 bases at J, with 17 bases between the two ends. CDR3 length equals 17 residues. Per the germline V gene, CDR1 is SGHKS and CDR2 is YYEKEE (reference sequence). The DNA for the CDR3 is TGTGCCAGCAGCTTGGCGATATCAGTCTCGGGCAACACTGAAGCTTTCTTT. Encoded protein: CASSLAISVSGNTEAFF. Full variable domain (outside the CDR3, taken from reference TRBV5-5 and TRBJ1-1): DAGVTQSPTHLIKTRGQQVTLRCSPISGHKSVSWYQQVLGQGPQFIFQYYEKEERGRGNFPDRFSARQFPNYSSELNVNALLLGDSALYLCASSLAISVSGNTEAFFGQGTRLTVV.

The chain joins TRBV20-1 to TRBJ2-5; 8 bases fit TRBD1. Trimming removed 5 bases from V and 5 bases from J; junction bases left unmatched: 7. The CDR3 is made up of 13 amino acids. Germline V lookup: CDR1 DFQATT, CDR2 SNEGSKA (reference sequence). The CDR3 region has the DNA TGCAGTGCTTTGCAGGGGGCGGGTGAGACCCAGTACTTC. This sequence encodes CSALQGAGETQYF.

This clonotype was recorded a few times. V is TRBV20-1 and J is TRBJ2-2, with TRBD1 identical over 9 bases. The V and J ends lost 5 bases and 7 bases, in that order; junction bases with no gene match: 5. The CDR3 covers 13 residues. Germline loops: CDR1 DFQATT, CDR2 SNEGSKA (reference sequence). CDR3 sequence reads: CSAGGQGNGELFF. The CDR3 DNA is TGCAGTGCTGGGGGACAGGGTAACGGGGAGCTGTTTTTT.

This chain joins TRBV10-3 and TRBJ2-7; 10 bases align to TRBD1. V was pared by 8 bases and J by 5 bases, with 3 bases of the junction left unmatched. Per germline, CDR1 ENHRY and CDR2 SYGVKD. This CDR3 has 12 residues. The CDR3 here is CAIGQGVHEQYF. The CDR3 DNA sequence: TGTGCCATCGGACAGGGGGTACACGAGCAGTACTTC.

This clonotype appeared a few times. V gene TRBV13 combines with J gene TRBJ1-4; TRBD1 matches at 11 bases. CDR3 length: 16 residues. Trimming at V came to 5 bases and at J to 7 bases, leaving 9 bases not matched to a gene. The germline CDR1 and CDR2 sequences are PRHDT and FYEKMQ (reference sequence). The CDR3 nucleotides read TGTGCCAGCAGCGAGACCCCGGGACAGGGGGTTGAAAAACTGTTTTTT. Protein: CASSETPGQGVEKLFF.

The chain joins TRBV6-1 to TRBJ1-1, with a possible D match to TRBD1 (5 bases). There are 13 residues in the CDR3. V lost 10 bases to trimming and J lost 0 bases, with 12 bases between them. The germline V gene encodes CDR1 MNHNS and CDR2 SASEGT. The CDR3 sequence is CATTDTMNTEAFF. DNA for the CDR3: TGTGCCACTACGGACACCATGAACACTGAAGCTTTCTTT.

The V and J genes are TRBV5-1 and TRBJ1-2; perhaps TRBD1 as D (6 bases). CDR1 and CDR2 (germline): SGHRS, YFSETQ. V lost 2 bases and J lost 5, with 13 bases in between. This CDR3 contains 14 residues. In DNA form, the CDR3 reads TGCGCCAGCAGCTTCGGACAGAGCGGATATGGCTACACCTTC. Translated: CASSFGQSGYGYTF.

This clonotype was picked up one time. The chain has TRBV19 and TRBJ1-1; no clear D gene. There are 14 residues in the CDR3. V lost 3 bases to trimming and J lost 1 base, with 9 bases between them. Germline values: CDR1 LNHDA, CDR2 SQIVND (reference sequence). CDR3 nucleotides: TGTGCCAGTAGTATTCGGTTCAGGAACACTGAAGCTTTCTTT. As protein: CASSIRFRNTEAFF.

This clonotype was seen a handful of times. One junction end disagrees with the germline gene, perhaps due to a read error. Written as DNA, the CDR3 is TGTGCTAGCAGCTTACGCGGAATACAAGAGACCCAGTACTTC. Translation: CASSLRGIQETQYF. This sequence joins TRBV7-7 and TRBJ2-5; no clear D. CDR1 SSHAT and CDR2 FNYEAQ come from the germline V gene (reference sequence). The CDR3 has 14 amino acids.

This clonotype was seen only a few times. The genes are TRBV7-3 and TRBJ1-2; D call uncertain. V lost 1 base, J lost 7 bases, and 19 bases lay in between. The CDR3 is made up of 16 amino acids. Per the germline V gene, CDR1 is SGHTA and CDR2 is FQGTGA. The CDR3 region has the DNA TGTGCCAGCAGCTTAATACAGCCTGGGGTCCGGGTTGGCTACACCTTC. Translation gives CASSLIQPGVRVGYTF. The whole variable domain, remainder taken from reference TRBV7-3 and TRBJ1-2, is GAGVSQTPSNKVTEKGKYVELRCDPISGHTALYWYRQSLGQGPEFLIYFQGTGAADDSGLPNDRFFAVRPEGSVSTLKIQRTERGDSAVYLCASSLIQPGVRVGYTFGSGTRLTVV.

This clonotype appeared many times. This CDR3 reads CASSLEGRGYTF. The CDR3 DNA reads TGTGCCAGCAGCTTAGAGGGGCGAGGCTACACCTTC. The gene calls are TRBV11-2 and TRBJ1-2, with a possible D match to TRBD1 (5 bases). The CDR3 consists of 12 residues. V lost 0 bases and J 8 bases, leaving 7 bases between the germline ends. Germline V lookup: CDR1 SGHAT, CDR2 FQNNGV.

V and J are TRBV4-1 and TRBJ1-1, with D possibly TRBD1 on 6 matching bases. In germline, CDR1 is MGHRA, CDR2 YSYEKL. The CDR3 sequence is 16 residues long. Between the trimmed V and J ends, which lost 8 bases and 3 bases, there was a span of 22 bases. The CDR3 nucleotides are TGCGCCAGCCCTTGTTGGGGGCCAGGAAAGGACACTGAAGCTTTCTTT. Protein product: CASPCWGPGKDTEAFF.

The chain uses TRBV6-2 or TRBV6-3 and TRBJ2-5; 9 bases fit TRBD2. V trimming: 5 bases; J trimming: 4 bases; junction bases outside the gene matches: 8. CDR1 is MNHEY, CDR2 SVGEGT, per germline. This CDR3 is 15 amino acids long. The CDR3 sequence is CASSQRPRGGETQYF. The CDR3 nucleotides are TGTGCCAGCAGTCAGCGACCGCGGGGGGGAGAGACCCAGTACTTC.

This clonotype was detected ten times or more. J is TRBJ2-7 and V is TRBV18, with TRBD1 matching 8 bases. V was clipped by 2 bases and J by 4 bases; unmatched bases: 4. This CDR3 has 14 residues. The germline V gene encodes CDR1 KGHSH and CDR2 LQKENI. The CDR3 protein is CASSPAGGGYEQYF. The CDR3 nucleotides read TGTGCCAGCTCACCAGCAGGGGGCGGGTACGAGCAGTACTTC.

This clonotype was seen a few times. The chain combines TRBV12-3 or TRBV12-4 with TRBJ1-3; D is ambiguous. The CDR3 loop spans 14 amino acids. The V end was cut by 3 bases, the J end by 6 bases, with 12 bases between. The CDR3 nucleotides are TGTGCCAGCAGTTTCCACAATTTTGAAAACACCATATATTTT. Amino acids: CASSFHNFENTIYF.

Worth noting for this clonotype: The junction differs from germline at one of its ends, possibly a read error. The chain links TRBV5-1 to TRBJ2-7; TRBD2 is a possible D gene (5 bases). In germline, CDR1 is SGHRS, CDR2 YFSETQ. The CDR3 loop spans 16 amino acids. CDR3 sequence (DNA): TGCGCCAGCAGCTTGGAGGAAGGGAGCGGAGCCTACGAGCAGTGCTTC. Translation gives CASSLEEGSGAYEQCF.

J is TRBJ1-5 and V is TRBV27; possible D gene TRBD1, 5 bases. This CDR3 has 18 amino acids. Trimming pared 5 bases from V and 0 bases from J, leaving 20 bases between. Germline CDR1 is MNHEY and CDR2 is SMNVEV (reference sequence). The CDR3 here is CASSPKGILTVSNQPQHF. The CDR3 region has the DNA TGTGCCAGCAGTCCGAAGGGAATTTTGACAGTTAGCAATCAGCCCCAGCATTTT.